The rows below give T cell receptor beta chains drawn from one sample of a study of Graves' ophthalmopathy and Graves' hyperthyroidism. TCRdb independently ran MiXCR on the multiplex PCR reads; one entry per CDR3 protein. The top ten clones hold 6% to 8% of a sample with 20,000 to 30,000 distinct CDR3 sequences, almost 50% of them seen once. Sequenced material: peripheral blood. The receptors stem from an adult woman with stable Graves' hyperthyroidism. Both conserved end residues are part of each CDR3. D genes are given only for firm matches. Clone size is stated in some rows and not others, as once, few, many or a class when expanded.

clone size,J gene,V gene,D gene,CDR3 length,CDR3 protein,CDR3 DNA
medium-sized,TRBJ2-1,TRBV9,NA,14,CASSPRTVYNEQFF,TGTGCCAGCAGCCCTAGGACTGTTTACAATGAGCAGTTCTTC
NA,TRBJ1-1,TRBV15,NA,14,CATGMGAANTEAFF,TGTGCCACGGGGATGGGGGCCGCGAACACTGAAGCTTTCTTT
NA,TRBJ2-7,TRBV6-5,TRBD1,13,CASIPRGQYEQYF,TGTGCCAGCATTCCCAGGGGGCAATACGAGCAGTACTTC
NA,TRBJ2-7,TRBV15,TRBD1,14,CATSRGQGAYEQYF,TGTGCCACCAGCAGAGGACAGGGGGCCTACGAGCAGTACTTC
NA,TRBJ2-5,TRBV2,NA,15,CASSPNVDSNQPQYF,TGTGCCAGCAGTCCTAACGTAGATAGCAATCAGCCCCAGTACTTC
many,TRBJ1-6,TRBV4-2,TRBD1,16,CASSQEPTGSNSPLHF,TGTGCCAGCAGCCAAGAACCGACAGGGAGTAATTCACCCCTCCACTTT
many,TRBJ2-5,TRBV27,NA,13,CASSLWFGETQYF,TGTGCCAGCAGTTTATGGTTTGGAGAGACCCAGTACTTC
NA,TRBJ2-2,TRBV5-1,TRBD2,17,CASSGTSGRVDTGELSW,TGCGCCAGCAGCGGGACTAGCGGGAGAGTGGACACCGGGGAGCTGTCTTGG
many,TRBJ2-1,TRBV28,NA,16,CASSSSGVREYNEQFF,NA
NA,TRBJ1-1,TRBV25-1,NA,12,CARRGGRAEAFF,TGTGCTAGACGTGGAGGGAGGGCTGAAGCTTTCTTT
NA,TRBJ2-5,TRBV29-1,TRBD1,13,CSVEGQGGETQYF,TGCAGCGTTGAGGGACAGGGTGGGGAGACCCAGTACTTC
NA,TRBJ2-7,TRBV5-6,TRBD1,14,CASRINRGSHEQYF,TGTGCCAGCAGAATTAACAGGGGGAGTCACGAGCAGTACTTC
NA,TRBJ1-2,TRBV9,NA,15,CASSEAGVTYNGYTF,TGTGCCAGCAGCGAAGCGGGAGTCACCTACAATGGCTACACCTTC
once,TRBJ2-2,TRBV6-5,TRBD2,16,CASGPGLALNTGELFF,TGTGCTAGCGGCCCCGGACTAGCTTTGAACACCGGGGAGCTGTTTTTT
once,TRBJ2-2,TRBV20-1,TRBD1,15,CSATGTGDNTGELFF,TGCAGTGCCACGGGGACAGGGGATAACACCGGGGAGCTGTTTTTT
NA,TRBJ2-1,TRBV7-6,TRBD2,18,CASSLQPTSGSPYNEQFF,TGTGCCAGCAGCCTACAACCGACTAGCGGGAGTCCCTACAATGAGCAGTTCTTC
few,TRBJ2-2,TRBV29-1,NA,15,CSVEVLGGNTGELFF,TGCAGCGTTGAAGTTCTCGGAGGGAACACCGGGGAGCTGTTTTTT
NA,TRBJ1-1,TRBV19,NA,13,CASMGQTNTEAFF,TGTGCCAGTATGGGGCAGACGAACACTGAAGCTTTCTTT
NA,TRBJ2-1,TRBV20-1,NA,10,CSAPEHEQFF,TGCAGTGCCCCGGAACATGAGCAGTTCTTC
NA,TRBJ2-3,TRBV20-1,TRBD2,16,CSARAASGSSTDTQYF,TGCAGTGCTAGAGCGGCTAGCGGGAGTAGCACAGATACGCAGTATTTT
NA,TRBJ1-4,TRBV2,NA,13,CASTLATNEKLFF,TGTGCCAGCACCCTCGCAACTAATGAAAAACTGTTTTTT
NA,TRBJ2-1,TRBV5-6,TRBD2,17,CASSLGGREGTYNERVF,TGTGCCAGCAGCTTGGGGGGACGGGAGGGGACCTACAATGAGCGGGTCTTC
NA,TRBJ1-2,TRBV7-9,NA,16,CASSLRLRGTGGGYTF,TGTGCCAGCAGCTTACGTTTACGTGGAACCGGCGGGGGCTACACCTTC
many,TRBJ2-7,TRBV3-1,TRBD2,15,CASSQASGKSYEQYF,TGTGCCAGCAGCCAGGCTAGCGGGAAGTCCTACGAGCAGTACTTC
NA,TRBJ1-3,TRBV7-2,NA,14,CASSSRTSGNTIYF,TGTGCCAGCAGCAGCAGAACTTCTGGAAACACCATATATTTT
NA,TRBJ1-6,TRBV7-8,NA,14,CASSHAGMDSPLHF,TGTGCCAGCAGCCACGCGGGAATGGATTCACCCCTCCACTTT
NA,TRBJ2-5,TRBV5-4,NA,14,CASSSRRGEETQYF,TGTGCCAGCAGCTCCCGACGAGGGGAAGAGACCCAGTACTTC
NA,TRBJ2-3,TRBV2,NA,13,CASRPVGIDTQYF,TGTGCCAGCAGACCCGTGGGCATAGATACGCAGTATTTT
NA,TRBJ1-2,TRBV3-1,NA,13,CASSQGEGGGYTF,TGTGCCAGCAGCCAAGGGGAGGGCGGTGGCTACACCTTC
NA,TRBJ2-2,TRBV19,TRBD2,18,CASSSRTSGSPRTGELFF,TGTGCCAGTAGTTCCCGGACTAGCGGGAGCCCCCGCACCGGGGAGCTGTTTTTT
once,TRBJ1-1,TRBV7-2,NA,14,CASSLGTANTEAFF,TGTGCCAGCAGCTTAGGGACAGCGAACACTGAAGCTTTCTTT
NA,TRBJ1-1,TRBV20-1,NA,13,CGARVLANTEAFF,TGCGGTGCTAGAGTCCTTGCGAACACTGAAGCTTTCTTT
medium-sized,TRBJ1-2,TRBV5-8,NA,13,CASSLGRDYGYTF,TGTGCCAGCAGCTTAGGACGAGACTATGGCTACACCTTC
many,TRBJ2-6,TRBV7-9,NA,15,CASSSNRAGANVLTF,TGTGCCAGCAGCAGCAACAGAGCTGGGGCCAACGTCCTGACTTTC
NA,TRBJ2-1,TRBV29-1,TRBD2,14,CSVVSGRPNNEQFF,TGCAGCGTCGTAAGCGGGAGGCCGAACAATGAGCAGTTCTTC
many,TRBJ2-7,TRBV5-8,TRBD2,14,CASSSGGAWYEQYF,TGTGCCAGCAGCTCCGGGGGGGCGTGGTACGAGCAGTACTTC
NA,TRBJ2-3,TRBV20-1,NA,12,CSAAGTTDTQYF,TGCAGTGCAGCCGGGACTACAGATACGCAGTATTTT
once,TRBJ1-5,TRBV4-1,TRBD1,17,CASSQGGRGTDNQPQHF,TGCGCCAGCAGCCAAGGTGGTCGGGGGACAGATAATCAGCCCCAGCATTTT
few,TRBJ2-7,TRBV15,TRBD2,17,CATSRDRGSGRTYEQYF,TGTGCCACCAGCAGAGATCGTGGTAGCGGGAGAACCTACGAGCAGTACTTC
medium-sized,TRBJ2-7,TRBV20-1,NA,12,CSARDGGHEQYF,TGCAGTGCTAGAGATGGAGGGCACGAGCAGTACTTC
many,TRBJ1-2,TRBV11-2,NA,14,CASSLTGAAYGYTF,TGTGCCAGCAGCTTGACGGGAGCGGCCTATGGCTACACCTTC
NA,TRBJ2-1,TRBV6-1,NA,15,CASSVDTSSYNEQFF,TGTGCCAGCAGTGTAGACACTAGCTCCTATAATGAGCAGTTCTTC
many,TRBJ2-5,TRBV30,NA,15,CAWSEGGLSLETQYF,TGTGCCTGGAGTGAAGGCGGGCTGAGTCTGGAGACCCAGTACTTC
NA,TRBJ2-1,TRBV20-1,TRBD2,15,CSATGTSGSVNEQFF,TGCAGTGCCACCGGGACTAGCGGGAGTGTCAATGAGCAGTTCTTC
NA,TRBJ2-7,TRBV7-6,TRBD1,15,CASSLLGTGSSEQYF,TGTGCCAGCAGCTTATTAGGGACAGGGTCATCCGAGCAGTACTTC
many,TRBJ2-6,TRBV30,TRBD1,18,CAWNYYTGGNSGANVLTF,TGTGCCTGGAACTATTACACAGGGGGAAACTCTGGGGCCAACGTCCTGACTTTC
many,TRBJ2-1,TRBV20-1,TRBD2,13,CSKLAEAPNEQFF,TGCAGCAAACTAGCGGAGGCCCCCAATGAGCAGTTCTTC
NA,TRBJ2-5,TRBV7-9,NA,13,CASSRDGEQPQYF,TGTGCCAGCAGCCGGGACGGGGAACAGCCCCAGTACTTC
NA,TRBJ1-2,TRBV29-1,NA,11,CSVGYSDGYTF,TGCAGCGTTGGGTACAGCGATGGCTACACCTTC
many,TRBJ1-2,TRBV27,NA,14,CASTTRRTNYGYTF,TGTGCCAGCACCACCAGACGGACTAACTATGGCTACACCTTC
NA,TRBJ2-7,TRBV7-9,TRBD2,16,CASSRTTGEGRREQYF,TGTGCCAGCAGCCGTACGACCGGGGAGGGGCGGCGGGAGCAGTACTTC
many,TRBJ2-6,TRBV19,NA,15,CASSIWVTGANVLTF,TGTGCCAGTAGTATTTGGGTCACTGGGGCCAACGTCCTGACTTTC
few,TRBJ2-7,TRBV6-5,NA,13,CASSTTISYEQYF,TGTGCCAGCAGCACGACAATCTCCTACGAGCAGTACTTC
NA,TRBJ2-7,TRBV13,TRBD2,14,CASMAAGPSYEQYF,TGTGCCAGCATGGCAGCGGGACCGTCCTACGAGCAGTACTTC
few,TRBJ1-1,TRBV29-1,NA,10,CSAAGPEAFF,TGCAGCGCCGCAGGGCCTGAAGCTTTCTTT
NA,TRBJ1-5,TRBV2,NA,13,CASRTDSNQPQHF,TGTGCCAGCAGGACTGATTCTAATCAGCCCCAGCATTTT
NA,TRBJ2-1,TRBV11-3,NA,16,CASSLGRQGSYNEQFF,TGTGCCAGCAGCTTAGGGCGCCAGGGGTCCTACAATGAGCAGTTCTTC